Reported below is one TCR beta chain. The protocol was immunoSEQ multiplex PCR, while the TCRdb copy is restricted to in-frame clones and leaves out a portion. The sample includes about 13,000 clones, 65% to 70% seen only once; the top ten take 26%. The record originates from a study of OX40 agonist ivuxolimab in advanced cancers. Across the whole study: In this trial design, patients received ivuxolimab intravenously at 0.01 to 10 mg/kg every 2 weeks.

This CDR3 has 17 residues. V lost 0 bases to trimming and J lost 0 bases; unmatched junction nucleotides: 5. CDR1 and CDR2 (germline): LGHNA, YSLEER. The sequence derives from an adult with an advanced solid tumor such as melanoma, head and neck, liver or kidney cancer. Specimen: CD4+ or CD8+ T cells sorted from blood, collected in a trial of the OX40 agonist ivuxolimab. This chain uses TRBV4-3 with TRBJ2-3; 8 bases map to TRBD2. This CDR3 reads CASSQEGGLESTDTQYF. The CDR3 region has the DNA TGCGCCAGCAGCCAAGAGGGGGGACTAGAAAGCACAGATACGCAGTATTTT.